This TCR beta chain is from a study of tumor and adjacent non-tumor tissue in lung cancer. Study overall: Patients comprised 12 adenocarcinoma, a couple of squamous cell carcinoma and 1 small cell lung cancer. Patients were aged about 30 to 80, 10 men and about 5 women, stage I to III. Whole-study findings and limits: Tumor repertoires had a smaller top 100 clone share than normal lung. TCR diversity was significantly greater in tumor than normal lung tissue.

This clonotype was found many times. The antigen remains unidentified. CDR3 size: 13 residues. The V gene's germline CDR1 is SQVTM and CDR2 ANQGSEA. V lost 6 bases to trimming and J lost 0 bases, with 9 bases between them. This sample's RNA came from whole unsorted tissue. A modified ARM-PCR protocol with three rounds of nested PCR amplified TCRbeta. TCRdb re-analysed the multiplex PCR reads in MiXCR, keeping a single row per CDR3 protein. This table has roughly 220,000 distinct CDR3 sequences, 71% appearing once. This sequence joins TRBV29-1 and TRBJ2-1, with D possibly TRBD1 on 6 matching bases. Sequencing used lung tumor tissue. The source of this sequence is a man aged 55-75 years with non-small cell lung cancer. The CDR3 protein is CSVGASSYNEQFF. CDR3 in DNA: TGCAGCGTGGGGGCCAGCTCCTACAATGAGCAGTTCTTC.